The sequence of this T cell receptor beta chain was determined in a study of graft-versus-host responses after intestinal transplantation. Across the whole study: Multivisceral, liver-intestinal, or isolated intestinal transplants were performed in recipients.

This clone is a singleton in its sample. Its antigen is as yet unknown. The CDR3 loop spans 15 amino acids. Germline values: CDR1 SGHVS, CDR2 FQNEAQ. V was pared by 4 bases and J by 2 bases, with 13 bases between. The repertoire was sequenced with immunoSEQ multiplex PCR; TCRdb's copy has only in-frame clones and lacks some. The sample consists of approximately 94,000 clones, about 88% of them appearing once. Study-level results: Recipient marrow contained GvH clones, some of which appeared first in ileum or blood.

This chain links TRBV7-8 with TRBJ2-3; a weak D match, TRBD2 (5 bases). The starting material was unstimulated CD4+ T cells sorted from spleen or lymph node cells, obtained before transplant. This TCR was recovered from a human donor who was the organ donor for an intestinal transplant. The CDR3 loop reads CASSSGGLPTDTQYF. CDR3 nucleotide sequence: TGTGCCAGCAGCTCTGGAGGTTTGCCCACAGATACGCAGTATTTT.